The subject of this entry is one T cell receptor beta chain. As yet, its antigen is unknown. The junction had 5 bases not matched to a gene; V was cut back by 5 bases and J by 5 bases. The CDR3 covers 14 residues. Germline CDR1 is ENHRY and CDR2 is SYGVKD. The PCR used 60 Vbeta and 13 Jbeta primers. Profiled with immunoSEQ multiplex PCR; TCRdb holds only in-frame clones, not every one. The sample shows approximately 150,000 clones, about 80% of them seen only once. This sample is part of a study of cytomegalovirus exposure and HLA in healthy donors. Study conclusions and caveats: Cytomegalovirus status was reportedly diagnosed by the classifier with high sensitivity and specificity. Per a later analysis, roughly 17,000 TCR beta sequences showed association with HLA alleles at 0.05 false discovery rate.

This sequence joins TRBV10-3 and TRBJ1-1, with TRBD1 matching 10 bases. The TCR was taken from a man aged 25-40 years in good health and CMV-seropositive. The specimen was PBMCs. The CDR3 bases are TGTGCCATCAGTACAGGGACAGGGGTAACTGAAGCTTTCTTT. Its translation is CAISTGTGVTEAFF.